A single sample gave rise to the 27 T cell receptor beta chains below, sequenced in a study of blood T cell repertoires in COVID-19. The protocol was immunoSEQ multiplex PCR, while the TCRdb copy is restricted to in-frame clones and leaves out a portion. The repertoire holds around 130,000 clones, with 60% to 85% as singletons. Specimen: peripheral blood. These receptors all come from an elderly man with acute or convalescent COVID-19.

In this sample, this clone turned up a few times. V and J are TRBV5-4 and TRBJ1-2; 9 bases are a match to TRBD1. This CDR3 has 14 amino acids. Germline CDR1 is SGHNT and CDR2 is YYREEE (reference sequence). V dropped 4 bases and J dropped 6; count of bases not matched to a gene: 7. The CDR3 nucleotides read TGTGCCAGCAGCCCCGGGACAGGGAGGGATGGCTACACCTTC. Its protein product is CASSPGTGRDGYTF.

The chain carries TRBV6-2 or TRBV6-3 and TRBJ1-3; D remains unclear. The CDR3 length is 15 residues. V shed 4 bases and J shed 0 bases, with 10 bases lying between them. Per germline, CDR1 MNHEY and CDR2 SVGEGT. The CDR3 protein is CASSSPKASGNTIYF. The CDR3 nucleotides are TGTGCCAGCAGTTCCCCAAAAGCCTCTGGAAACACCATATATTTT.

This clone is a singleton in its sample. CDR3 nucleotide sequence: TGTGCCAGTAGTCTCCGGACAGGATCAATATTCAATCAGCCCCAGCATTTT. As protein: CASSLRTGSIFNQPQHF. The chain uses TRBV19 and TRBJ1-5; TRBD1 agrees at 7 bases. Losses at the gene ends were 5 bases for V and 3 bases for J; bases not matched to a gene: 13. Germline V gives CDR1 LNHDA, CDR2 SQIVND (reference sequence). The CDR3 loop spans 17 amino acids.

The table lists this clone with many counts. V gene TRBV5-1 combines with J gene TRBJ2-1, with D possibly being TRBD1 (7 bases). The CDR3 extends over 14 amino acids. V gave up 4 bases and J gave up 6 bases, with 14 bases separating them. The germline CDR1 and CDR2 sequences are SGHRS and YFSETQ. The CDR3: CASSGGTAFNEQFF. The CDR3 coding sequence is TGCGCCAGCAGCGGCGGGACAGCATTCAATGAGCAGTTCTTC.

This clone was observed a few times. The rearrangement joins TRBV15 to TRBJ1-5, with TRBD1 identical over 8 bases. V lost 9 bases, J lost 7 bases, and 8 bases stayed unmatched. This CDR3 has 13 residues. CDR1 and CDR2 from the germline V gene are LNHNV and YYDKDF (reference sequence). Here the CDR3 reads CATARGRGQPQHF. Written as DNA, the CDR3 is TGTGCCACGGCCAGGGGGCGCGGGCAGCCCCAGCATTTT.

The genes are TRBV11-2 and TRBJ2-3; the match to TRBD2 covers 13 bases. This CDR3 is 17 amino acids long. After removal of 1 base from V and 3 bases from J, the junction contained 4 bases not matched to a gene. Per germline, CDR1 SGHAT and CDR2 FQNNGV. Written as DNA, the CDR3 is TGTGCCAGCAGCTTAGGGACGACTAGCGGGGGGACAGATACGCAGTATTTT. This gives the protein CASSLGTTSGGTDTQYF.

The chain combines TRBV5-8 with TRBJ2-3; D may be TRBD2 (5 bases). The CDR3 loop spans 14 amino acids. V lost 1 base and J 3 bases, leaving 9 bases between the germline ends. Germline CDR1 is SGHTS and CDR2 is YDEGEE. The CDR3 bases are TGTGCCAGCAGCTTGTCCGCGGGTACAGATACGCAGTATTTT. Translated, it gives CASSLSAGTDTQYF.

The chain links TRBV5-1 to TRBJ2-5; D gene unclear. V lost 0 bases and J 3 bases, leaving 6 bases between the germline ends. Germline CDR1 is SGHRS and CDR2 is YFSETQ. This CDR3 is 13 amino acids long. CDR3 in amino acids: CASSLGQEETQYF. For the CDR3, the DNA is TGCGCCAGCAGCTTGGGGCAGGAAGAGACCCAGTACTTC.

This chain joins TRBV29-1 and TRBJ1-3; D is uncertain. With 6 bases removed from V and 0 bases from J, the gap between germline ends came to 12 bases. There are 14 residues in the CDR3. Germline loops: CDR1 SQVTM, CDR2 ANQGSEA. The CDR3 sequence: CSVLSPRSGNTIYF. As DNA, the CDR3 is TGCAGCGTCCTATCACCCCGCTCTGGAAACACCATATATTTT.

Written as DNA, the CDR3 is TGTGCCAGCAGCTTGGCCAGTACCTACGAGCAGTACTTC. Protein: CASSLASTYEQYF. V is TRBV7-9 and J is TRBJ2-7; D call uncertain. Germline CDR1 and CDR2: SEHNR and FQNEAQ (reference sequence). The V gene lost 3 bases and the J gene lost 2 bases, with 8 bases spanning the gap. The CDR3 contains 13 residues.

The V and J genes are TRBV5-1 and TRBJ1-6, with D possibly matching TRBD1 (6 bases). Germline CDR1 and CDR2: SGHRS and YFSETQ. V was trimmed by 4 bases and J by 8 bases, leaving 10 bases between them. This CDR3 comprises 13 residues. The CDR3, as DNA: TGCGCCAGCAGCCCCTCAGGGGATTCACCCCTCCACTTT. Protein: CASSPSGDSPLHF.

The CDR3 DNA sequence: TGTGCCAGCAGCTTAGGACCGCAGGGTTCTCATGGAAACACCATATATTTT. Protein: CASSLGPQGSHGNTIYF. This chain connects TRBV7-2 to TRBJ1-3; D perhaps matches TRBD1 (5 bases). The CDR3 length is 17 residues. Between the trimmed V and J ends, which lost 1 base and 3 bases, there was a span of 16 bases. Germline lookup yields CDR1 SGHTA and CDR2 FQGNSA. Filled out from reference TRBV7-2 and TRBJ1-3, the complete variable domain reads GAGVSQSPSNKVTEKGKDVELRCDPISGHTALYWYRQSLGQGLEFLIYFQGNSAPDKSGLPSDRFSAERTGGSVSTLTIQRTQQEDSAVYLCASSLGPQGSHGNTIYFGEGSWLTVV.

The chain combines TRBV5-4 with TRBJ2-3; possibly TRBD1 for D (6 bases). V was pared by 0 bases and J by 2 bases, with 13 bases between. CDR1 is SGHNT and CDR2 is YYREEE in the germline V gene (reference sequence). This CDR3 is built from 16 residues. CDR3 sequence (DNA): TGTGCCAGCAGCTTGGACTGGGGGCGGGTCACAGATACGCAGTATTTT. Translation gives CASSLDWGRVTDTQYF. The whole variable domain, remainder taken from reference TRBV5-4 and TRBJ2-3, is ETGVTQSPTHLIKTRGQQVTLRCSSQSGHNTVSWYQQALGQGPQFIFQYYREEENGRGNFPPRFSGLQFPNYSSELNVNALELDDSALYLCASSLDWGRVTDTQYFGPGTRLTVL.

This rearrangement joins TRBV5-1 to TRBJ2-3, with D perhaps TRBD2 (6 bases). The CDR3 covers 14 residues. The germline V gene encodes CDR1 SGHRS and CDR2 YFSETQ. The V and J ends lost 4 bases and 1 base respectively, with 10 bases between them. DNA of the CDR3: TGCGCCAGCAGCCGGTGGGAGGGCACAGATACGCAGTATTTT. It specifies CASSRWEGTDTQYF.

The V call is TRBV4-3, the J call TRBJ2-3; TRBD2 agrees at 13 bases. The V and J ends lost 0 bases and 2 bases, in that order; junction bases with no gene match: 2. Germline assignment: CDR1 LGHNA and CDR2 YSLEER. This CDR3 contains 17 residues. CDR3 in DNA: TGCGCCAGCAGCCAAGATACTAGCGGGGGGGCCACAGATACGCAGTATTTT. Residues: CASSQDTSGGATDTQYF.

CDR3 amino acids: CASSQDFFAPLHF. In nucleotides, the CDR3 is TGTGCCAGCAGCCAAGATTTTTTCGCACCCCTCCACTTT. The rearrangement joins TRBV4-2 to TRBJ1-6; unclear D gene. CDR1 and CDR2 (germline): LGHNA, YNFKEQ. Trimming removed 0 bases from V and 11 bases from J, with 8 bases in between. The CDR3 is 13 amino acids.

The V and J genes are TRBV18 and TRBJ1-2; the D is unclear. The CDR3 runs to 15 residues. The germline CDR1 and CDR2 sequences are KGHSH and LQKENI. Deletions cut 2 bases from V and 6 bases from J, with 16 bases between. Here the CDR3 reads CASSPGRTAGDGYTF. The CDR3 DNA reads as TGTGCCAGCTCACCAGGCAGAACAGCCGGGGATGGCTACACCTTC.

The J gene is TRBJ1-1, the V gene TRBV2; D remains unclear. V lost 5 bases and J lost 1, with 17 bases in between. This CDR3 is built from 16 residues. Germline V gives CDR1 SNHLY, CDR2 FYNNEI. The CDR3 sequence is CASSLPGNRRNTEAFF. CDR3 coding DNA: TGTGCCAGCAGTTTACCGGGGAATAGGAGGAACACTGAAGCTTTCTTT.

This clone occurred once. The chain combines TRBV10-3 with TRBJ2-1, with D perhaps TRBD1 (6 bases). V dropped 7 bases and J dropped 12 bases, with 22 bases sitting between them. Germline V gene lookup returns CDR1 ENHRY and CDR2 SYGVKD. The CDR3 length is 14 residues. CDR3 loop: CAITSDSTRTGQFF. CDR3 bases: TGTGCCATCACATCGGACAGTACCCGCACCGGGCAGTTCTTC.

This chain joins TRBV5-1 and TRBJ2-1; 10 bases fit TRBD2. CDR3 length: 14 amino acids. CDR1 is SGHRS and CDR2 is YFSETQ in the germline V gene. The ends lost 4 bases at V and 8 bases at J; junction bases unmatched: 6. This CDR3 reads CASSARLAGDEQFF. The CDR3 DNA reads as TGCGCCAGCAGCGCTCGACTAGCGGGTGATGAGCAGTTCTTC.

V is TRBV27 and J is TRBJ1-1, with a tentative D call TRBD1 (6 bases). Trimming pared 6 bases from V and 5 bases from J, leaving 16 bases between. Germline V CDR1 and CDR2: MNHEY, SMNVEV (reference sequence). CDR3 length: 14 residues. The CDR3 sequence is CASRPWGGGTEAFF. The CDR3 DNA sequence: TGTGCCAGCAGGCCTTGGGGGGGCGGGACTGAAGCTTTCTTT.

This chain connects TRBV3-1 (or the pseudogene TRBV3-2) to TRBJ2-1; 9 positions agree with TRBD2. V lost 3 bases and J lost 9; bases outside the gene matches: 12. The CDR3 totals 16 residues. The germline V gene encodes CDR1 LGHDT and CDR2 YNNKEL (reference sequence). CDR3 nucleotide sequence: TGTGCCAGCAGCCAGGGCGGGGGGGGAAATCGTGGTGAGCAGTTCTTC. Protein sequence: CASSQGGGGNRGEQFF.

The chain carries TRBV7-8 and TRBJ2-1; D call uncertain. The CDR3 totals 15 residues. The ends were cut back, 0 bases at V and 5 bases at J, with 11 bases in the middle. Germline CDR1 reads SGHVS; CDR2 reads FQNEAQ. The CDR3, as DNA: TGTGCCAGCAGCTTAGCCGTGGCAAACAACAATGAGCAGTTCTTC. It translates to CASSLAVANNNEQFF.

This chain uses TRBV19 with TRBJ2-7, with a possible D match to TRBD2 (7 bases). Trimming stripped 1 base from V and 5 bases from J, with 15 bases between. CDR3 length: 15 residues. CDR1 LNHDA and CDR2 SQIVND come from the germline V gene (reference sequence). CDR3 nucleotides: TGTGCCAGTAGTATAGGGGGGGGCGCGTTTGACGAGCAGTACTTC. Amino acids: CASSIGGGAFDEQYF.

CDR3 nucleotides: TGCGCCAGCAGCCCAACCCACGGACTTAACTATGGCTACACCTTC. Protein product: CASSPTHGLNYGYTF. V usage is TRBV4-1 and J usage is TRBJ1-2; D not resolved. Germline loops: CDR1 MGHRA, CDR2 YSYEKL. The CDR3 is 15 amino acids. V lost 4 bases to trimming and J lost 1 base, with 13 bases between them.

V gene TRBV9 combines with J gene TRBJ2-1, with TRBD1 matching over 10 bases. Germline-derived CDR1 and CDR2 are SGDLS and YYNGEE. Trimming took 1 base from V and 3 from J; bases not matched to a gene: 7. The CDR3 has 17 amino acids. The CDR3 DNA sequence: TGTGCCAGCAGCGTATCCGGGACAGGGGTTAGCTACAATGAGCAGTTCTTC. Its protein is CASSVSGTGVSYNEQFF.

The gene calls are TRBV7-3 and TRBJ2-3; 12 bases agree with TRBD2. In germline, CDR1 is SGHTA, CDR2 FQGTGA. There are 17 residues in the CDR3. V was pared by 5 bases and J by 0 bases, with 6 bases of the junction left unmatched. CDR3 DNA: TGTGCCAGCAGCCGACTGACTAGCGGGGGAAGCACAGATACGCAGTATTTT. This sequence encodes CASSRLTSGGSTDTQYF.